This T cell receptor (beta chain) emerged from a study of cytomegalovirus exposure and HLA in healthy donors. Study-wide background: Researchers found that under 90% of about 400 genotyped donors fell within the Caucasian-associated ancestry cluster. Study-wide findings and caveats: Later analysis revealed greater clonal expansion in HLA-associated TCR beta chains than in equally common others. Later, TCR association rates were found to vary by HLA locus, highest for DRB1 and lowest for HLA-C. A reported reduction in N-insertions relative to the approximately 690-donor mean was seen in an Asian-associated ancestry cluster in a later analysis.

The CDR3 has 14 amino acids. The V gene end was trimmed by 10 bases and the J gene end by 7 bases; junction bases not matched to a gene: 10. Per germline, CDR1 SNHLY and CDR2 FYNNEI. To note about this clone: The antigen remains unidentified.

Amplification used 60 Vbeta primers and 13 Jbeta primers. Profiled with immunoSEQ multiplex PCR; TCRdb holds only in-frame clones, not every one. The data contain 180,000 or so clones, roughly 80% of them singletons. The chain uses TRBV2 and TRBJ2-1, with 10 bases lining up with TRBD2. The receptor was isolated from a woman in her forties in good health and CMV-seropositive. Sequenced sample: PBMCs. The CDR3 coding sequence is TGTGCCACGTCAGCTAGCGGGAGCGGGAATGAGCAGTTCTTC. Translating it yields CATSASGSGNEQFF. Looking up the rest from reference TRBV2 and TRBJ2-1 gives the full variable domain: EPEVTQTPSHQVTQMGQEVILRCVPISNHLYFYWYRQILGQKVEFLVSFYNNEISEKSEIFDDQFSVERPDGSNFTLKIRSTKLEDSAMYFCATSASGSGNEQFFGPGTRLTVL.